A selection of T cell receptor beta chains follows, all from one sample in a study of PD-1 blockade in mismatch repair-deficient tumors. The method was immunoSEQ multiplex PCR; TCRdb's version includes in-frame clones alone and lacks a portion of them. The sample holds 15,000 to 25,000 clones; roughly four fifths are singletons and the top ten take approximately 1.3%. The sequenced sample was PBMCs, obtained 52 weeks after starting pembrolizumab. Receptors originate from an adult with mismatch repair-deficient cancer. Each CDR3 is given without its conserved first and last residue. Expanded clones are given a class, and other clones once, few, many or no size at all.

J gene | V gene | clone size | CDR3 protein
TRBJ1-1 | TRBV29-1 | . | SVELDRGAEAF
TRBJ2-7 | TRBV11-2 | . | ASSFAGSKDYEQY
TRBJ2-7 | TRBV14 | . | ASSQDRTPRHEQY
TRBJ1-5 | TRBV6-6 | . | ASSYSTRVTGQPQH
TRBJ2-7 | TRBV19 | . | ASSIRGGAGSYEQY
TRBJ2-2 | TRBV11-3 | . | ASSLGQGDTGELF
TRBJ2-4 | TRBV2 | . | ASRRGTSRAKNIQY
TRBJ2-5 | TRBV6-6 | . | ASSYLGLAQETQY
TRBJ2-7 | TRBV28 | . | ASSGTTYEQY
TRBJ1-5 | TRBV7-8 | . | ASSFLRDRAQNQPQH
TRBJ2-3 | TRBV18 | . | ASSFQGTDTQY
TRBJ2-1 | TRBV5-1 | . | ASSLSTHYNEQF
TRBJ2-1 | TRBV19 | . | ASSALTSGGIHNEQF
TRBJ2-3 | TRBV29-1 | . | GFSGLAGVRATDTQY
TRBJ2-4 | TRBV10-3 | once | AISELTLARSAKNIQY
TRBJ1-4 | TRBV7-2 | . | ASSAGTGFEKLF
TRBJ2-1 | TRBV5-6 | once | ASRVAGRSYNEQF
TRBJ2-5 | TRBV5-1 | . | ASRPGSQETQY
TRBJ1-1 | TRBV28 | . | ASTTSEETNTEAF
TRBJ1-6 | TRBV15 | . | ATSRDQSGGSPLH
TRBJ1-4 | TRBV27 | . | ASSLWGQGATNEKLF
TRBJ2-7 | TRBV18 | . | ASSAERTSGSSYEQY
TRBJ1-1 | TRBV7-8 | . | ASRLRGNTEAF
TRBJ2-7 | TRBV5-4 | . | ASSLGFRGYEQY
TRBJ2-1 | TRBV5-6 | . | ASSNDYEQF
TRBJ2-5 | TRBV6-1 | . | ASKTSGETQY
TRBJ2-1 | TRBV30 | once | AWSVMVTGGYNEQF
TRBJ1-5 | TRBV7-6 | . | ASSLGQPNQPQH
TRBJ2-5 | TRBV12-5 | . | ASGLGLAGGYQETQY